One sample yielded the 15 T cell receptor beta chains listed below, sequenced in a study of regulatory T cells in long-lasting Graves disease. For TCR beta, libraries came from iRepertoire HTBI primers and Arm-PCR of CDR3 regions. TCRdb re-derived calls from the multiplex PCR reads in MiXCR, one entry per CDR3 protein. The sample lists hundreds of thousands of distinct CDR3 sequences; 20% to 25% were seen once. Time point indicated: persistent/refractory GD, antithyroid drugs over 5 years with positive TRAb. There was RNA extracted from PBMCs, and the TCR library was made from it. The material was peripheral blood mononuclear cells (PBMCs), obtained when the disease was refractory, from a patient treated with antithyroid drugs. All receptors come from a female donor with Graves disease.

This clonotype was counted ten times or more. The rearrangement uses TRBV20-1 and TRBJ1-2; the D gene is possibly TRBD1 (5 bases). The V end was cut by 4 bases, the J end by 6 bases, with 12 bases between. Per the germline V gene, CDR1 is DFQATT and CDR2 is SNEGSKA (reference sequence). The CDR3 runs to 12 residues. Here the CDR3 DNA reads TGCAGTGCTATTCGGGGGGGAGATGGCTACACCTTC. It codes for CSAIRGGDGYTF.

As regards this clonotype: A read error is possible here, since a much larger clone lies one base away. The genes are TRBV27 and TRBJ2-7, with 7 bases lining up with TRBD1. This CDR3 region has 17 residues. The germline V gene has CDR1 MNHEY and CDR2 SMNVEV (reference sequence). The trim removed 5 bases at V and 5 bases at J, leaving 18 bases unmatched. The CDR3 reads CASSLYYSTGRGNEQYF. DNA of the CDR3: TGTGCCAGCAGTCTGTACTACTCGACAGGGAGAGGCAACGAGCAGTACTTC.

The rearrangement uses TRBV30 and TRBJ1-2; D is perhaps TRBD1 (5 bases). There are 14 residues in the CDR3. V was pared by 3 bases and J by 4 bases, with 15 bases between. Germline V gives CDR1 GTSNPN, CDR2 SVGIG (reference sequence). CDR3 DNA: TGTGCCTGGAGATCAGGGCTTAGTGGCTATGGCTACACCTTC. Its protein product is CAWRSGLSGYGYTF.

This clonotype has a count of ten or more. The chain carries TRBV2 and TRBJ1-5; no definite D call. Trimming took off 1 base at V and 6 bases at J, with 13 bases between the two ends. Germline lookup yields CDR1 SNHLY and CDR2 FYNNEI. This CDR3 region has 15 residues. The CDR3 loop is CASSEDGYIFQPQHF. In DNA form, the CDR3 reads TGTGCCAGCAGTGAAGACGGGTACATCTTTCAGCCCCAGCATTTT.

CDR3 nucleotides: TGTGCCAGCAGACGCGCCCTCGACGGGAGCTTCACAGATACGCAGTATTTT. Translated, it gives CASRRALDGSFTDTQYF. The rearrangement joins TRBV27 to TRBJ2-3, with D perhaps TRBD2 (6 bases). Deletions cut 6 bases from V and 2 bases from J, with 21 bases between. The CDR3 spans 17 residues. Germline V gene lookup returns CDR1 MNHEY and CDR2 SMNVEV (reference sequence).

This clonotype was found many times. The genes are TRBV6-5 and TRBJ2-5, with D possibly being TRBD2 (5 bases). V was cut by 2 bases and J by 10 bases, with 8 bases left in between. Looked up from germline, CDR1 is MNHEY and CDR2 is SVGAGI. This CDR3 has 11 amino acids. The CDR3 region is CASSYAEGQYF. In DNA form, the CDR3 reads TGTGCCAGCAGTTACGCAGAGGGCCAGTACTTC.

CDR3 in amino acids: CSARESGTAGNTIYF. In nucleotides, the CDR3 is TGCAGTGCTAGAGAATCCGGGACAGCTGGAAACACCATATATTTT. The chain has TRBV20-1 and TRBJ1-3; 7 positions match TRBD1. Trimming cost V 0 bases and J 2 bases; bases outside gene matches: 4. The CDR3 has 15 amino acids. Germline assignment: CDR1 DFQATT and CDR2 SNEGSKA (reference sequence).

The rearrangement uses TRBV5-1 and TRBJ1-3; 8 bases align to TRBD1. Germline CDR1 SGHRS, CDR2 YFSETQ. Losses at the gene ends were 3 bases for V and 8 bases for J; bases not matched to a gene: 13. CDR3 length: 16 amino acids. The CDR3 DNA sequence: TGCGCCAGCAGCTCATCCGACAGGGGAATTGGGGACACCATATATTTT. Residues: CASSSSDRGIGDTIYF.

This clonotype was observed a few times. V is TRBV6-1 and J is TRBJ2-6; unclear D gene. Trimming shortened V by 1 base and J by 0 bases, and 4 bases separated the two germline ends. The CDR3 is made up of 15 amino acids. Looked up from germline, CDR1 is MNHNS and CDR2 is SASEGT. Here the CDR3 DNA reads TGTGCCAGCAGTGAAGGGTACTCTGGGGCCAACGTCCTGACTTTC. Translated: CASSEGYSGANVLTF.

The CDR3 region is CAWSSQGAIGETQYF. Here the CDR3 DNA reads TGTGCCTGGAGTTCCCAGGGGGCAATAGGAGAGACCCAGTACTTC. The chain couples TRBV30 to TRBJ2-5, with 8 bases that match TRBD1. The CDR3 length is 15 residues. CDR1 is GTSNPN, CDR2 SVGIG, per germline (reference sequence). J lost 4 bases, V lost 2 bases, and 9 bases had no gene match.

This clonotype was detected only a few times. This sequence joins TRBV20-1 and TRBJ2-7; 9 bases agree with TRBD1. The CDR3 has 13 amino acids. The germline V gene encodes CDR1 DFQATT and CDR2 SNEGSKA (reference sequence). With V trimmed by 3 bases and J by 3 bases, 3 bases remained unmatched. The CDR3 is CSARGTGHYEQYF. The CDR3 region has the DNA TGCAGTGCTAGGGGGACAGGGCACTACGAGCAGTACTTC.

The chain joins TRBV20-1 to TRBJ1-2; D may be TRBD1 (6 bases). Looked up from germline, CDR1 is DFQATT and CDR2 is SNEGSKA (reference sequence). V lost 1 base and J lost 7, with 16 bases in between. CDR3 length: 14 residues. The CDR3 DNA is TGCAGTGCTAGAGTAAAAACAGGGAGAGGTGGCTACACCTTC. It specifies CSARVKTGRGGYTF.

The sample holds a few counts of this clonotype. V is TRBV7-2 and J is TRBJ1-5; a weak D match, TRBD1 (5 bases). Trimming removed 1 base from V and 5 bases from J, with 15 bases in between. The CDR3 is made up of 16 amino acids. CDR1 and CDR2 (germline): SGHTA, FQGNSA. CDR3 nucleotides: TGTGCCAGCAGCTTAGAATGGCAGGGAGGGGATCAGCCCCAGCATTTT. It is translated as CASSLEWQGGDQPQHF.

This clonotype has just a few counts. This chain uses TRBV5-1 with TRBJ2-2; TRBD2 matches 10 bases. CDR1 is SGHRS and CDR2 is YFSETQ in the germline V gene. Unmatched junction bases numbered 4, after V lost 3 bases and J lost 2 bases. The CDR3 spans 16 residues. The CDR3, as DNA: TGCGCCAGCAGCTCGATAGCGGGGGGTAACACCGGGGAGCTGTTTTTT. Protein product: CASSSIAGGNTGELFF.

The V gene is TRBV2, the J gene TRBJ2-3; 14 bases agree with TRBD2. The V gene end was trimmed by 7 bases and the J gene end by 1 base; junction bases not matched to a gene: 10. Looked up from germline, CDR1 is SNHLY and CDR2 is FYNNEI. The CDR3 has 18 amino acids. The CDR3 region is CASIGGTSGRRRTDTQYF. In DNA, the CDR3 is TGTGCCAGCATCGGCGGGACTAGCGGGAGAAGGCGCACAGATACGCAGTATTTT.